A selection of T cell receptor beta chains follows, all from one sample in a study of shared clonotypes between healthy human individuals. Libraries were prepared by immunoSEQ multiplex PCR; TCRdb keeps only in-frame clonotypes and omits some of them. The data show about 2 million clones, about 95% seen once. The material sequenced was naive CD8+ T cells sorted from blood. Every receptor here comes from a man younger than 30 in good health. CDR3s include the opening cysteine and the closing phenylalanine or tryptophan. A D gene is named only where the DNA matches it firmly. Not every row has a clone size; where given, it reads once, few, many or a size class.

D gene | J gene | clone size | V gene | CDR3 DNA | CDR3 protein
NA | TRBJ2-7 | NA | TRBV6-5 | TGTGCCAGCAGCCCCTCCATCACCTACGAGCAGTACTTC | CASSPSITYEQYF
TRBD2 | TRBJ2-7 | NA | TRBV19 | TGTGCCAGTAGTGACGGACTAGTTCATTCCTACGAGCAGTACTTC | CASSDGLVHSYEQYF
TRBD2 | TRBJ2-1 | NA | TRBV19 | TGTGCCAGCTCCGGCGGGAGGGCCAATGAGCAGTTCTTC | CASSGGRANEQFF
NA | TRBJ2-7 | once | TRBV5-1 | TGCGCCAGCAGCTGGACCGGGACGGAGTACTACGAGCAGTACTTC | CASSWTGTEYYEQYF
NA | TRBJ2-5 | NA | TRBV4-1 | TGCGCCAGCAGCCAAGGGGAAACAGGTATTCCCTCAGAGACCCAGTACTTC | CASSQGETGIPSETQYF
TRBD2 | TRBJ2-5 | once | TRBV4-1 | TGCGCCAGCAGCCACAAACTAGCGAACCGGGAGACCCAGTACTTC | CASSHKLANRETQYF
NA | TRBJ2-2 | NA | TRBV27 | TGTGCCAGCAGTTTATTTTCGGGGGGCAGAACCGGGGAGCTGTTTTTT | CASSLFSGGRTGELFF
NA | TRBJ1-1 | few | TRBV4-2 | TGTGCCAGCAGCCAAGACCTCTCGAACACTGAAGCTTTCTTT | CASSQDLSNTEAFF
TRBD2 | TRBJ2-1 | NA | TRBV29-1 | TGCAGCGTTGAAGGGACTAGTTTTGGCAATGAGCAGTTCTTC | CSVEGTSFGNEQFF
NA | TRBJ2-2 | NA | TRBV1 | TGCACCAGCAGCCAATGGTTCAGGGGGTGCACCGGGGAGCTGTTTTTT | CTSSQWFRGCTGELFF
NA | TRBJ2-3 | NA | TRBV7-2 | TGTGCCAGCCGTGAGGGTTCCACAGATACGCAGTATTTT | CASREGSTDTQYF
TRBD2 | TRBJ2-7 | NA | TRBV4-1 | TGCGCCAGCAGCCAAGAACCTATGACTAGCGGTGAATACGAGCAGTACTTC | CASSQEPMTSGEYEQYF
NA | TRBJ2-7 | NA | TRBV30 | TGTGCCTGGGAGGGCCCCCCCCACGAGCAGTACTTC | CAWEGPPHEQYF
TRBD1 | TRBJ1-4 | NA | TRBV2 | TGTGCCAGCAGTGACGGGACAGTAAATGAAAAACTGTTTTTT | CASSDGTVNEKLFF
NA | TRBJ2-7 | once | TRBV5-1 | TGCGCCAGCAGCTGGAGCGGAGATCCCTACGAGCAGTACTTC | CASSWSGDPYEQYF
TRBD2 | TRBJ2-7 | NA | TRBV4-3 | TGCGCCAGCAGTCTATGGACTAGCGGGGGGCGGGACCACGAGCAGTACTTC | CASSLWTSGGRDHEQYF
NA | TRBJ2-3 | NA | TRBV5-1 | TGCGCCAGCAGCTTGTTCGGGGGAGGCACAGATACGCAGTATTTT | CASSLFGGGTDTQYF
TRBD1 | TRBJ2-7 | NA | TRBV6-5 | TGTGCCAGCAGCCCAGGACAGGGAATCTCCTACGAGCAGTACTTC | CASSPGQGISYEQYF
TRBD2 | TRBJ2-3 | NA | TRBV5-1 | TGCGCCAGCAGCTTGGATAGCGGGGGGGCCCCTAGCACAGATACGCAGTATTTT | CASSLDSGGAPSTDTQYF
NA | TRBJ2-7 | NA | TRBV6-5 | TGTGCCAGCAGCGAATTCGGGGCAGACTACGAGCAGTACTTC | CASSEFGADYEQYF
NA | TRBJ2-7 | NA | TRBV7-9 | TGTGCCAGCAGCACAGGAAGCTACGAGCAGTACTTC | CASSTGSYEQYF
NA | TRBJ2-7 | NA | TRBV28 | TGTGCCAGCCACTTCAGGGGAGGCGGCTACGAGCAGTACTTC | CASHFRGGGYEQYF
TRBD1 | TRBJ2-7 | NA | TRBV6-5 | TGTGCCAGCAGCGGGACAGGGGAGGCCTCCTACGAGCAGTACTTC | CASSGTGEASYEQYF
NA | TRBJ2-1 | NA | TRBV9 | TGTGCCAGCAGCGTGCCCGCCATGGGATCCTACAATGAGCAGTTCTTC | CASSVPAMGSYNEQFF
NA | TRBJ2-5 | NA | TRBV10-1 | TGCGCCAGCAGTGACAGGGGTTCGGAGACCCAGTACTTC | CASSDRGSETQYF
NA | TRBJ1-6 | once | TRBV6-1 | TGTGCCAGCAGTGAAGCTTTACAGGGATACTCCTATAATTCACCCCTCCACTTT | CASSEALQGYSYNSPLHF
NA | TRBJ2-7 | NA | TRBV27 | TGTGCCAGCAGTTTATCGGCAGGGAAAGCCTCCTACGAGCAGTACTTC | CASSLSAGKASYEQYF
TRBD2 | TRBJ2-1 | once | TRBV2 | TGTGCCAGCAGGCGGGGGGGTCAATACCTCTACAATGAGCAGTTCTTC | CASRRGGQYLYNEQFF